These 28 T cell receptor beta chains were sequenced from one sample in a study of blood T cell repertoires in COVID-19. Profiling relied on immunoSEQ multiplex PCR, and the TCRdb table lists in-frame clones only, not all of them. The sample has some 360,000 clones; around 87% are singletons. Sample: peripheral blood. These TCRs come from a woman aged 55-69 years with COVID-19, enrolled during active disease.

J is TRBJ2-1 and V is TRBV6-5; 10 bases agree with TRBD1. The CDR3 consists of 13 residues. Unmatched junction bases numbered 3, after V lost 6 bases and J lost 7 bases. The germline CDR1 and CDR2 sequences are MNHEY and SVGAGI. The DNA for the CDR3 is TGTGCCAGCAGGGGGACAGGGGTTAATGAGCAGTTCTTC. Translation gives CASRGTGVNEQFF.

The J gene is TRBJ1-1, the V gene TRBV5-1, with D perhaps matching TRBD1 (5 bases). In germline, CDR1 is SGHRS, CDR2 YFSETQ. V was clipped by 0 bases and J by 7 bases, with 13 bases between them. This CDR3 spans 14 amino acids. CDR3 region: CASSLGQGGIEAFF. The CDR3 DNA reads TGCGCCAGCAGCTTGGGTCAGGGTGGCATTGAAGCTTTCTTT.

The V gene is TRBV20-1, the J gene TRBJ2-1, with D unresolved. The V gene lost 5 bases and the J gene lost 5 bases, with 4 bases spanning the gap. Germline values: CDR1 DFQATT, CDR2 SNEGSKA (reference sequence). The CDR3 loop spans 10 amino acids. The CDR3 here is CSAGHNEQFF. In nucleotides, the CDR3 is TGCAGTGCTGGCCACAATGAGCAGTTCTTC.

This chain connects TRBV3-1 (or the pseudogene TRBV3-2) to TRBJ1-1; D possibly corresponds to TRBD1 (5 bases). The V gene's germline CDR1 is LGHDT and CDR2 YNNKEL (reference sequence). CDR3 length: 14 amino acids. V shed 4 bases and J shed 4 bases, with 13 bases lying between them. The CDR3, as DNA: TGTGCCAGCAGCCCGTCAGGGAGGGCCACTGAAGCTTTCTTT. This encodes CASSPSGRATEAFF.

The chain employs TRBV5-1 and TRBJ2-2; 8 bases line up with TRBD1. The ends lost 4 bases at V and 4 bases at J; junction bases unmatched: 3. The germline V gene has CDR1 SGHRS and CDR2 YFSETQ. This CDR3 spans 14 amino acids. The CDR3 sequence is CASSPDRVTGELFF. The CDR3 DNA reads TGCGCCAGCAGCCCGGACAGGGTCACCGGGGAGCTGTTTTTT.

As for this clone: The junction departs from germline at one end; a sequencing error may be responsible. The V gene is TRBV2, the J gene TRBJ2-7; 9 bases fit TRBD1. This CDR3 region has 15 residues. The germline CDR1 and CDR2 sequences are SNHLY and FYNNEI. The CDR3 region has the DNA TGTGCCAGCACTGAAACGGACAGGGGAAGCAGCGAGCAGTACTTC. Its protein is CASTETDRGSSEQYF.

The chain combines TRBV12-3 or TRBV12-4 with TRBJ2-5; no clear D gene. The CDR3 is 11 residues long. Trimming pared 3 bases from V and 4 bases from J, leaving 3 bases between. Written as DNA, the CDR3 is TGTGCCAGCAGTTTCGTAGAGACCCAGTACTTC. Translation: CASSFVETQYF.

The CDR3 DNA reads TGTGCCAGCAGCTTTGAGGGGGCCGCCTACGAGCAGTACTTC. It encodes CASSFEGAAYEQYF. This sequence joins TRBV5-5 and TRBJ2-7; 7 nucleotides line up with TRBD1. This CDR3 is built from 14 residues. CDR1 and CDR2 (germline): SGHKS, YYEKEE (reference sequence). With V trimmed by 2 bases and J by 2 bases, 4 bases remained unmatched.

This chain joins TRBV12-3 or TRBV12-4 and TRBJ2-5; 7 nucleotides match TRBD2. The CDR3 consists of 13 residues. The junction had 4 bases not matched to a gene; V was cut back by 4 bases and J by 5 bases. CDR3 protein: CASSYQRGETQYF. Written as DNA, the CDR3 is TGTGCCAGCAGTTATCAGCGGGGTGAGACCCAGTACTTC.

The chain is built from TRBV30 and TRBJ1-5; D gene uncertain. The CDR3 is made up of 16 amino acids. Germline loops: CDR1 GTSNPN, CDR2 SVGIG (reference sequence). V dropped 0 bases and J dropped 0 bases, with 12 bases sitting between them. CDR3 coding DNA: TGTGCCTGGAGTGTAGCAGGCCTTTATAGCAATCAGCCCCAGCATTTT. It yields the protein CAWSVAGLYSNQPQHF.

This sequence joins TRBV2 and TRBJ2-7; unclear D gene. The CDR3 covers 15 residues. Trimming removed 4 bases from V and 2 bases from J, with 15 bases in between. CDR1 is SNHLY and CDR2 is FYNNEI in the germline V gene. The CDR3 nucleotides are TGTGCCAGCAGTGGACACAACAACACCACCTACGAGCAGTACTTC. This translates into CASSGHNNTTYEQYF.

V and J are TRBV11-2 and TRBJ1-6, with TRBD1 matching over 7 bases. V dropped 3 bases and J dropped 6; count of bases not matched to a gene: 8. Looked up from germline, CDR1 is SGHAT and CDR2 is FQNNGV. CDR3 size: 16 residues. The chain's CDR3 is CASSFVAGGLNSPLHF. For the CDR3, the DNA is TGTGCCAGCAGCTTTGTCGCAGGGGGTCTTAATTCACCCCTCCACTTT.

The chain couples TRBV5-5 to TRBJ1-1, with D hard to call. This CDR3 is built from 13 residues. V was shortened by 2 bases and J by 4 bases, with 9 bases between the two germline ends. Germline V lookup: CDR1 SGHKS, CDR2 YYEKEE (reference sequence). CDR3 nucleotide sequence: TGTGCCAGCAGCTTCCAGATATCCACTGAAGCTTTCTTT. Its protein is CASSFQISTEAFF.

The gene calls are TRBV7-3 and TRBJ1-2; D gene uncertain. This CDR3 has 15 amino acids. Trimming cost V 5 bases and J 5 bases, with 18 bases left between them. The V gene's germline CDR1 is SGHTA and CDR2 FQGTGA. CDR3 in DNA: TGTGCCAGCAGCCCCTACGCTGCCTCACCTTATGGCTACACCTTC. This gives the protein CASSPYAASPYGYTF.

The chain carries TRBV6-1 and TRBJ1-1; D call uncertain. Trimming took 3 bases from V and 5 from J, leaving 19 bases between them. CDR1 MNHNS and CDR2 SASEGT come from the germline V gene. The CDR3 contains 16 residues. CDR3 coding DNA: TGTGCCAGCAGTGAGGTCGGTCTACGGGTTTTGACTGAAGCTTTCTTT. Encoded protein: CASSEVGLRVLTEAFF.

The chain recombines TRBV5-1 with TRBJ1-1; 8 nucleotides line up with TRBD1. CDR3 length equals 15 residues. Looked up from germline, CDR1 is SGHRS and CDR2 is YFSETQ. Unmatched junction bases numbered 9, after V lost 0 bases and J lost 8 bases. The chain's CDR3 is CASSLGQGRVVEAFF. The CDR3 region has the DNA TGCGCCAGCAGCTTGGGACAGGGGAGGGTTGTCGAAGCTTTCTTT.

The chain is built from TRBV3-1 (or the pseudogene TRBV3-2) and TRBJ1-1; TRBD1 is a possible D gene (5 bases). Trimming pared 0 bases from V and 11 bases from J, leaving 19 bases between. The CDR3 is made up of 15 amino acids. The germline V gene has CDR1 LGHDT and CDR2 YNNKEL (reference sequence). DNA for the CDR3: TGTGCCAGCAGCCAAGATGGCGGGGTCGGGGGTTCGGCTTTCTTT. This translates into CASSQDGGVGGSAFF.

In the case of this clone: The identical CDR3 is also encoded by other nucleotide sequences in the sample. This chain joins TRBV13 and TRBJ2-1; 7 nucleotides match TRBD2. CDR3 length equals 15 residues. Germline values: CDR1 PRHDT, CDR2 FYEKMQ (reference sequence). Trimming removed 2 bases from V and 1 base from J; junction bases left unmatched: 2. DNA for the CDR3: TGTGCCAGCAGCTTACGGCGGGGGTCCTACAATGAGCAGTTCTTC. It codes for CASSLRRGSYNEQFF.

This clone appeared a single time. The V call is TRBV5-1, the J call TRBJ1-6; 7 bases fit TRBD1. V lost 4 bases, J lost 4 bases, and 8 bases stayed unmatched. Germline values: CDR1 SGHRS, CDR2 YFSETQ. This CDR3 is built from 16 residues. DNA for the CDR3: TGCGCCAGCAGCCTCGGGACAGTGGGTTATAATTCACCCCTCCACTTT. It yields the protein CASSLGTVGYNSPLHF.

The V and J genes are TRBV11-2 and TRBJ1-3; D not certain. The V gene lost 3 bases and the J gene lost 0 bases, with 9 bases spanning the gap. The germline CDR1 and CDR2 sequences are SGHAT and FQNNGV. The CDR3 has 15 amino acids. The CDR3 loop is CASSFVPSSGNTIYF. The CDR3 coding sequence is TGTGCCAGCAGCTTTGTCCCGAGCTCTGGAAACACCATATATTTT. The full variable domain, rest sourced from reference TRBV11-2 and TRBJ1-3, is EAGVAQSPRYKIIEKRQSVAFWCNPISGHATLYWYQQILGQGPKLLIQFQNNGVVDDSQLPKDRFSAERLKGVDSTLKIQPAKLEDSAVYLCASSFVPSSGNTIYFGEGSWLTVV.

This chain uses TRBV6-5 with TRBJ1-2, with 10 bases fitting TRBD1. The CDR3 is 15 amino acids. CDR1 is MNHEY and CDR2 is SVGAGI in the germline V gene. V was clipped by 6 bases and J by 4 bases; unmatched bases: 8. The DNA of the CDR3 is TGTGCCAGCAGCCACCCGGGACAGGGGATCTATGGCTACACCTTC. Its translation is CASSHPGQGIYGYTF.

This chain links TRBV5-5 with TRBJ1-5; tentative D call: TRBD1 (5 bases). With 0 bases removed from V and 2 bases from J, the gap between germline ends came to 12 bases. CDR1 and CDR2 (germline): SGHKS, YYEKEE (reference sequence). The CDR3 covers 16 residues. The CDR3 DNA reads TGTGCCAGCAGCTTGGTGGGGGGGGACGGCAATCAGCCCCAGCATTTT. The encoded protein is CASSLVGGDGNQPQHF. Using reference TRBV5-5 and TRBJ1-5 for the parts outside the CDR3, the full variable domain is DAGVTQSPTHLIKTRGQQVTLRCSPISGHKSVSWYQQVLGQGPQFIFQYYEKEERGRGNFPDRFSARQFPNYSSELNVNALLLGDSALYLCASSLVGGDGNQPQHFGDGTRLSIL.

The J gene is TRBJ1-1, the V gene TRBV3-1 (or the pseudogene TRBV3-2); D is possibly TRBD1 (6 bases). Germline CDR1 is LGHDT and CDR2 is YNNKEL (reference sequence). CDR3 length: 14 residues. Trimming removed 3 bases from V and 1 base from J, with 9 bases in between. In nucleotides, the CDR3 is TGTGCCAGCAGCCAGTCGACAGGGAACACTGAAGCTTTCTTT. As protein: CASSQSTGNTEAFF.

The chain recombines TRBV6-1 with TRBJ1-2; TRBD1 matches 11 bases. The J segment lost 3 bases and the V segment lost 4 bases, leaving 7 bases of the junction unmatched. This CDR3 is built from 16 residues. Germline CDR1 is MNHNS and CDR2 is SASEGT. CDR3 loop: CASSASGTGGDYGYTF. CDR3 nucleotide sequence: TGTGCCAGCAGTGCCTCCGGGACAGGGGGAGACTATGGCTACACCTTC.

The chain combines TRBV19 with TRBJ1-6; 10 positions match TRBD1. The CDR3 has 18 amino acids. The J segment lost 1 base and the V segment lost 5 bases, leaving 8 bases of the junction unmatched. Germline V lookup: CDR1 LNHDA, CDR2 SQIVND (reference sequence). CDR3 amino acids: CASSLSGTGDSYNSPLHF. For the CDR3, the DNA is TGTGCCAGTAGTCTCTCCGGGACAGGGGATTCCTATAATTCACCCCTCCACTTT.

The V gene is TRBV4-1, the J gene TRBJ2-2; 11 nucleotides line up with TRBD2. The germline CDR1 and CDR2 sequences are MGHRA and YSYEKL. With 3 bases clipped from V and 0 bases from J, the junction kept 3 bases outside the gene matches. The CDR3 runs 17 residues. The CDR3 sequence: CASSHLAGGANTGELFF. The CDR3 DNA is TGCGCCAGCAGCCACCTAGCGGGGGGAGCGAACACCGGGGAGCTGTTTTTT.

The count of this clone is one. V is TRBV3-1 (or the pseudogene TRBV3-2) and J is TRBJ1-5, with a tentative D call TRBD1 (5 bases). The CDR3 sequence is 14 residues long. The V gene's germline CDR1 is LGHDT and CDR2 YNNKEL (reference sequence). V lost 2 bases and J 4 bases, leaving 9 bases between the germline ends. Here the CDR3 DNA reads TGTGCCAGCAGCCAAACCGCAGGGAATCAGCCCCAGCATTTT. It is translated as CASSQTAGNQPQHF.

J is TRBJ2-5 and V is TRBV4-2; 8 bases line up with TRBD2. Trimming removed 4 bases from V and 6 bases from J; junction bases left unmatched: 13. This CDR3 comprises 16 residues. Germline V gives CDR1 LGHNA, CDR2 YNFKEQ. CDR3 DNA sequence: TGTGCCAGCAGCCCCTTCGGGGGGGACCGACCCAAGACCCAGTACTTC. Translated: CASSPFGGDRPKTQYF.